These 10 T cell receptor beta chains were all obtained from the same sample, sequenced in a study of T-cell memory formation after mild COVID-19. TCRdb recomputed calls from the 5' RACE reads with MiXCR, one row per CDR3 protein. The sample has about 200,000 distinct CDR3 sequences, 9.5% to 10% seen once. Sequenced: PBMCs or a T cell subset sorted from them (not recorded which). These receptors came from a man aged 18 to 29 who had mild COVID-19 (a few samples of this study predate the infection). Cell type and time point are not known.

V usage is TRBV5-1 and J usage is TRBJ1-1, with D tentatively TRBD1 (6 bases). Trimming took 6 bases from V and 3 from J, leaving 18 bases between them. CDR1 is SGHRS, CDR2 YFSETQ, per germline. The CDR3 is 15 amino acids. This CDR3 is CASTPGGPEDTEAFF. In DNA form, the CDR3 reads TGCGCCAGCACCCCGGGGGGGCCGGAGGACACTGAAGCTTTCTTT.

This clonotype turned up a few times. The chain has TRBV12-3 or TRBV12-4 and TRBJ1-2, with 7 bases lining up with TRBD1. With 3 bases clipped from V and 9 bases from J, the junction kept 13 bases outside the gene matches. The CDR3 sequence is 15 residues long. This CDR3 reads CASSFNPTGERSYTF. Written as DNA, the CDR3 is TGTGCCAGCAGTTTCAACCCCACAGGGGAGAGAAGCTACACCTTC.

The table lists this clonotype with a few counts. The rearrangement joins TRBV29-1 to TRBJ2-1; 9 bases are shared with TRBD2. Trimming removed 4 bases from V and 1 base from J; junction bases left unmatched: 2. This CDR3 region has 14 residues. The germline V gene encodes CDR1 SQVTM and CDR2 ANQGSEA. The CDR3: CSVGTSESYNEQFF. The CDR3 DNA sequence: TGCAGCGTTGGGACTAGCGAGTCCTACAATGAGCAGTTCTTC.

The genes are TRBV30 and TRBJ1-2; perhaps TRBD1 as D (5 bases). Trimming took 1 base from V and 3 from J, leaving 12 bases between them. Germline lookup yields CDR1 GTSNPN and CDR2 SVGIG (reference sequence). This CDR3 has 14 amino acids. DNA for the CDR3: TGTGCCTGGAGTGAGGGGATCGTCGACTATGGCTACACCTTC. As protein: CAWSEGIVDYGYTF.

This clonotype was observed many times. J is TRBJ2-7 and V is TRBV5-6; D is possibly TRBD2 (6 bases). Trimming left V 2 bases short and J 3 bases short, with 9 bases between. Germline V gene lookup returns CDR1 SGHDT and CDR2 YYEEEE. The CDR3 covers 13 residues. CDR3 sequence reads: CASSFYSGYEQYV. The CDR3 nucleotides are TGTGCCAGCAGCTTTTATAGCGGCTACGAGCAGTACGTC.

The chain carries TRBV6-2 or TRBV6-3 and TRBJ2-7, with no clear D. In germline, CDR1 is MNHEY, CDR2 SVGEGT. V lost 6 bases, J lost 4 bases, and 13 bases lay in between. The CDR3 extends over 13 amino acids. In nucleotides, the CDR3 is TGTGCCAGCAGCGCCCAGCGAATTTACGAGCAGTACGTC. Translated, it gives CASSAQRIYEQYV.

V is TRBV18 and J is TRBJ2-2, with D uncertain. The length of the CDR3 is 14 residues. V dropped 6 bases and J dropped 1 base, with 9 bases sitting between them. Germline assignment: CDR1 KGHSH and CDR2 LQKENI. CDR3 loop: CASSYDLNTGELFF. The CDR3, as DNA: TGTGCCAGCTCCTATGACTTGAACACCGGGGAGCTGTTTTTT.

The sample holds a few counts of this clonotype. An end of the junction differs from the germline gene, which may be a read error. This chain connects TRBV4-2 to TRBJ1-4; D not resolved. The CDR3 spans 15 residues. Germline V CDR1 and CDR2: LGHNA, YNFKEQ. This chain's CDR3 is CASSKDTTTNEKLFF. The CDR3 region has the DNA TGTGCCAGCAGCAAAGACACGACAACTAATGAAAAACTGTTTTTT.

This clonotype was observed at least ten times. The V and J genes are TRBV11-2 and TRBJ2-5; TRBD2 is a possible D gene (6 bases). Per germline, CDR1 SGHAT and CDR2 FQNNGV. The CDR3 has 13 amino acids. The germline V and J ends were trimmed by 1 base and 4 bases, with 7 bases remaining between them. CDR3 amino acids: CASSLAGLETQYF. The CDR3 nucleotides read TGTGCCAGCAGCTTAGCGGGACTAGAGACCCAGTACTTC.

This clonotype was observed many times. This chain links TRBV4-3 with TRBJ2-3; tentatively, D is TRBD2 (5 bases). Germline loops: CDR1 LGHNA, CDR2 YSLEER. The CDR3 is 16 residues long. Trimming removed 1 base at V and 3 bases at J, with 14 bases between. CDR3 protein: CASSQGAWEQTDTQYF. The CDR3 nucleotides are TGCGCCAGCAGCCAAGGGGCGTGGGAGCAAACAGATACGCAGTATTTT.